The T cell receptor (beta chain) under discussion was sequenced for a study of immune evolution from preneoplasia to lung adenocarcinoma. Findings and limits, study-wide: Highest clonality occurred in KRAS-mutant, not EGFR-mutant or double wild-type, nodules. Normal lung had highest clonality; later lesions appeared denser, more diverse. Top clone share appeared to fall from AAH through AIS, MIA, adenocarcinoma.

Patient tissue came from resections in Japan or China, 2014–2017. Here immunoSEQ multiplex PCR was the method, and the copy in TCRdb shows in-frame clones only, minus some. The data hold over 10,000 clones, with around 85% observed a single time. In regard to this clone: The antigen is not known.

V was trimmed by 5 bases and J by 5 bases, leaving 18 bases between them. The germline V gene has CDR1 SGHDN and CDR2 FVKESK. The CDR3 is 16 amino acids. The sequencing input was FFPE tissue from an adenomatous hyperplasia lung lesion. Subset indicated: atypical adenomatous hyperplasia (AAH), lung preneoplasia. The chain couples TRBV14 to TRBJ1-4, with a possible D match to TRBD1 (5 bases). This receptor was taken from a person between 50 and 69 years old with lung adenocarcinoma. The CDR3 spells CASSAIGAGRNEKLFF. In nucleotides, the CDR3 is TGTGCCAGCAGCGCCATAGGGGCAGGGAGGAATGAAAAACTGTTTTTT.